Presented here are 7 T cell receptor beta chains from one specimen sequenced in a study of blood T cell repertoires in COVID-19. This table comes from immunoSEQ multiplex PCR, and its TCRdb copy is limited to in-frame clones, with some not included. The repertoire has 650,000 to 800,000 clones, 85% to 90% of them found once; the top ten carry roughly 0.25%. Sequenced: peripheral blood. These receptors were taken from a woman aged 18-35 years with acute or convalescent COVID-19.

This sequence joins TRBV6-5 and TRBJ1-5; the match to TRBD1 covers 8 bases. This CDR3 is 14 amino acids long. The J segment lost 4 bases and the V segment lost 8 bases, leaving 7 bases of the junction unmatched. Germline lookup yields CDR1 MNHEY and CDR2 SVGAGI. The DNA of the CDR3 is TGTGCCAGCGGGGGAGACAGGGGTAATCAGCCCCAGCATTTT. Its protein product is CASGGDRGNQPQHF.

The CDR3 protein is CATKKGQGNTEAFF. CDR3 DNA sequence: TGTGCCACGAAAAAGGGACAGGGGAACACTGAAGCTTTCTTT. The V gene is TRBV10-3, the J gene TRBJ1-1; 9 nucleotides line up with TRBD1. Trimming removed 10 bases from V and 1 base from J; junction bases left unmatched: 7. This CDR3 spans 14 amino acids. Germline assignment: CDR1 ENHRY and CDR2 SYGVKD.

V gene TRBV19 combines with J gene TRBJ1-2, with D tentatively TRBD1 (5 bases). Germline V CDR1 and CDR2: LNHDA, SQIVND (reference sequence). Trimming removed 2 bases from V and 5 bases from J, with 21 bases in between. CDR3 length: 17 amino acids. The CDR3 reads CASSIIHGPGPSYGYTF. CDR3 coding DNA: TGTGCCAGTAGTATAATTCATGGCCCAGGGCCCTCGTATGGCTACACCTTC.

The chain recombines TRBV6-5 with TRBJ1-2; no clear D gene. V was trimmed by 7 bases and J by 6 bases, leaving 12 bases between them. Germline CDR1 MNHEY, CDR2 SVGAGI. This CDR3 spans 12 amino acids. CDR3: CASTGERDGYTF. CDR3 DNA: TGTGCCAGCACTGGGGAGAGGGATGGCTACACCTTC.

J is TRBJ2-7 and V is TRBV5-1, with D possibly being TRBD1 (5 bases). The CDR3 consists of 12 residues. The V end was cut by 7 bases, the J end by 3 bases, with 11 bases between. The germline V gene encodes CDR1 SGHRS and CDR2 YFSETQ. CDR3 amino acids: CASREQDYEQYF. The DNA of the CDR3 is TGCGCCAGCCGAGAACAGGACTACGAGCAGTACTTC.

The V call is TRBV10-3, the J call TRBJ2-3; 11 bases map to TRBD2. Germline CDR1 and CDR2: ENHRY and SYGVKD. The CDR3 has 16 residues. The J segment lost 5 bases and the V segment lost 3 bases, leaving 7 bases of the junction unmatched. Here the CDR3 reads CAISEILAGAGDTQYF. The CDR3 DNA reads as TGTGCCATCAGTGAAATACTAGCGGGGGCAGGAGATACGCAGTATTTT.

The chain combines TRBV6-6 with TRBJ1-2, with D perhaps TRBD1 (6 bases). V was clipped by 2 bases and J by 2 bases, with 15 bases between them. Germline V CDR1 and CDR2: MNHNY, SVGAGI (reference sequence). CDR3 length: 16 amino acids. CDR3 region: CASSYQGHSQNYGYTF. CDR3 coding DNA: TGTGCCAGCAGTTACCAGGGACACTCCCAAAACTATGGCTACACCTTC.